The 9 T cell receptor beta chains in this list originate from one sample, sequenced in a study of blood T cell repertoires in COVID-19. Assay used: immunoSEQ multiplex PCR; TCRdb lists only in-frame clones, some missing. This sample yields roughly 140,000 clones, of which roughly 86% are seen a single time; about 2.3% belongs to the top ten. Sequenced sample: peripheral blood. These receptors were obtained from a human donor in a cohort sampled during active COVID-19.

The CDR3, as DNA: TGTGCCAGCAGCTTAACGGCGGGGGCGGGCGGCTACACCTTC. Its translation is CASSLTAGAGGYTF. V and J are TRBV7-9 and TRBJ1-2, with D possibly TRBD1 on 6 matching bases. CDR1 is SEHNR and CDR2 is FQNEAQ in the germline V gene (reference sequence). The CDR3 sequence is 14 residues long. The V gene lost 2 bases and the J gene lost 8 bases, with 15 bases spanning the gap.

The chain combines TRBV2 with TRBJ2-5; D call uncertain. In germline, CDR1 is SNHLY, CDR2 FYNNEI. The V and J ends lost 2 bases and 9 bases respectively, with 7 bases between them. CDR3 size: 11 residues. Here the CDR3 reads CASSETVAQYF. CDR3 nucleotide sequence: TGTGCCAGCAGTGAAACGGTGGCCCAGTACTTC.

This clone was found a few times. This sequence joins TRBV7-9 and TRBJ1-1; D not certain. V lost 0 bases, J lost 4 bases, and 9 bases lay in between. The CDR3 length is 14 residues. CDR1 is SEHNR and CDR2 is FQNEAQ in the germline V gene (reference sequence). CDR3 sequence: CASSLAGLLTEAFF. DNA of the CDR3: TGTGCCAGCAGCTTAGCAGGACTCCTCACTGAAGCTTTCTTT.

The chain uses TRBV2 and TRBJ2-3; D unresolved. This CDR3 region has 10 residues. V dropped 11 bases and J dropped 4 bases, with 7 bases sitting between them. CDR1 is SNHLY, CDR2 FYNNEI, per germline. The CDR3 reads CAATPDTQYF. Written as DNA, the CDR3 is TGTGCCGCTACCCCAGATACGCAGTATTTT.

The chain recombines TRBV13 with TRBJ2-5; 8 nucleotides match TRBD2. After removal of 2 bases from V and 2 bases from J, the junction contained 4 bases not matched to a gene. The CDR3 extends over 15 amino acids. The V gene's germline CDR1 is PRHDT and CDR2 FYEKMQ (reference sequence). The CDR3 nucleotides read TGTGCCAGCAGCTTACAACGGGGGGGACAAGAGACCCAGTACTTC. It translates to CASSLQRGGQETQYF.

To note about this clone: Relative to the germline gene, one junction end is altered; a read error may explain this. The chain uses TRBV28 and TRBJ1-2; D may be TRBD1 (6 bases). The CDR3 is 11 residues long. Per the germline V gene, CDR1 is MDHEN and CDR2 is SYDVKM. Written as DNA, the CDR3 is TGTGCCAGCAGTTATGAACAGGGCTCCACCTTC. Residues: CASSYEQGSTF.

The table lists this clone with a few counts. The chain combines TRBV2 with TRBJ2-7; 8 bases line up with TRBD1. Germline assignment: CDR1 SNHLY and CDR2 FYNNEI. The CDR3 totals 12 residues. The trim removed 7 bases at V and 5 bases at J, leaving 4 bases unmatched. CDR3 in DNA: TGTGCCAGCAAGCAGGACAGGGACGAGCAGTACTTC. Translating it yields CASKQDRDEQYF. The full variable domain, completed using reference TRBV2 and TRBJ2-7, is EPEVTQTPSHQVTQMGQEVILRCVPISNHLYFYWYRQILGQKVEFLVSFYNNEISEKSEIFDDQFSVERPDGSNFTLKIRSTKLEDSAMYFCASKQDRDEQYFGPGTRLTVT.

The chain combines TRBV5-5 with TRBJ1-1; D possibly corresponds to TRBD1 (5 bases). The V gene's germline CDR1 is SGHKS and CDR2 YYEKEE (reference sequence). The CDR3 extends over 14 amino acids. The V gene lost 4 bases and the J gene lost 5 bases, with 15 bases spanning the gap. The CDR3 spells CASSQSQVRTEAFF. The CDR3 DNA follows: TGTGCCAGCAGCCAATCACAGGTCAGGACTGAAGCTTTCTTT.

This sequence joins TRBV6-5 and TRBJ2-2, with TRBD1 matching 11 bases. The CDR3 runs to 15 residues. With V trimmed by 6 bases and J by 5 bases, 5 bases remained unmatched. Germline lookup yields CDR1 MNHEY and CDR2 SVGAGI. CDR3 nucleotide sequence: TGTGCCAGCAGCCGGACAGGGGGCTGGACCGGGGAGCTGTTTTTT. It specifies CASSRTGGWTGELFF.